The next 2 T cell receptor beta chains were all read from a single sample in a study of T cell repertoires in ileal Crohn's disease. This table comes from immunoSEQ multiplex PCR, and its TCRdb copy is limited to in-frame clones, with some not included. The repertoire includes 7,000 or so clones, just under 75% of them detected once, and about 9.4% sits in the top ten. Regarding time point: proximal margin of the surgical specimen (macroscopically non-inflamed). Sequenced sample: ileal tissue. The receptors originated from an adult with Crohn's disease.

The rearrangement links TRBV19 to TRBJ2-1; D ambiguous. This CDR3 has 14 residues. Trimming pared 3 bases from V and 4 bases from J, leaving 10 bases between. Germline CDR1 reads LNHDA; CDR2 reads SQIVND (reference sequence). The CDR3 sequence: CASSIPDGYNEQFF. The CDR3 DNA is TGTGCCAGTAGTATCCCGGATGGATACAATGAGCAGTTCTTC.

V and J are TRBV29-1 and TRBJ2-4, with 10 bases identical to TRBD1. The V gene end was trimmed by 6 bases and the J gene end by 3 bases; junction bases not matched to a gene: 5. This CDR3 has 14 residues. In germline, CDR1 is SQVTM, CDR2 ANQGSEA. The CDR3 DNA sequence: TGCAGCGTAGGGACAGGGGAAGGCAAAAACATTCAGTACTTC. It encodes CSVGTGEGKNIQYF. Variable domain in full (rest from reference TRBV29-1 and TRBJ2-4): SAVISQKPSRDICQRGTSLTIQCQVDSQVTMMFWYRQQPGQSLTLIATANQGSEATYESGFVIDKFPISRPNLTFSTLTVSNMSPEDSSIYLCSVGTGEGKNIQYFGAGTRLSVL.